This T cell receptor (beta chain) was captured by sequencing in a study of cytomegalovirus exposure and HLA in healthy donors. Study-wide findings and caveats: Testing in vitro showed three CMV-associated chains specific for CMV antigens.

V was trimmed by 0 bases and J by 0 bases, leaving 12 bases between them. The CDR3 is 16 amino acids. CDR1 is SGDLS, CDR2 YYNGEE, per germline. Concerning this clone itself: Its target is not known.

PCR was performed using 60 Vbeta and 13 Jbeta primers. Here immunoSEQ multiplex PCR was the method, and the copy in TCRdb shows in-frame clones only, minus some. The table lists some 190,000 clones, around 79% of them singletons. The material sequenced was PBMCs. This chain uses TRBV9 with TRBJ1-1, with D unclear. The source of this sequence is a woman aged 50 to 60 in good health and CMV-seronegative. CDR3 region: CASSVGGAGVNTEAFF. The CDR3 nucleotides are TGTGCCAGCAGCGTAGGAGGCGCCGGGGTGAACACTGAAGCTTTCTTT.